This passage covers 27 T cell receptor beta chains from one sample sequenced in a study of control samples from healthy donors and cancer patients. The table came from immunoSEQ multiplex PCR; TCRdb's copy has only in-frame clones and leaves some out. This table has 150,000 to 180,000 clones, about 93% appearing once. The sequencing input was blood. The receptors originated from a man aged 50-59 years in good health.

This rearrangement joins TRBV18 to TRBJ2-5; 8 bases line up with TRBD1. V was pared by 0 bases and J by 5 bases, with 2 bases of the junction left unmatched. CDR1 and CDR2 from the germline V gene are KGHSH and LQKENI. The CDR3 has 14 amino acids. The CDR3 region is CASSPPNRGETQYF. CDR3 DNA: TGTGCCAGCTCACCACCGAACAGGGGGGAGACCCAGTACTTC.

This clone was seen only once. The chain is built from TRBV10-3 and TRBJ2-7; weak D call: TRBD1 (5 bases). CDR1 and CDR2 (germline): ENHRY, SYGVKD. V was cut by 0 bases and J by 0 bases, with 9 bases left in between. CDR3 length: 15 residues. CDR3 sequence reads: CAISESSRVSYEQYF. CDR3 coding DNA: TGTGCCATCAGTGAGTCGTCCAGGGTCTCCTACGAGCAGTACTTC.

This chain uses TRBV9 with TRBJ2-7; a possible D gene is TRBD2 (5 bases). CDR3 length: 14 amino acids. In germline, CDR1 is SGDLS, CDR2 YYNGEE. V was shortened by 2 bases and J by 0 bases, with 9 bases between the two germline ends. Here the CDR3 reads CASSVDYLSYEQYF. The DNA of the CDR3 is TGTGCCAGCAGCGTCGACTACCTCTCCTACGAGCAGTACTTC.

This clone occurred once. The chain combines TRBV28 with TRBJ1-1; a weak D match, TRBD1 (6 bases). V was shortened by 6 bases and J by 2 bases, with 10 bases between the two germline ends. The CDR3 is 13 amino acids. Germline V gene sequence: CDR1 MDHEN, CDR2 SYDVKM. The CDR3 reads CASSSQGNTEAFF. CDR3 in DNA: TGTGCCAGCAGCTCACAGGGAAACACTGAAGCTTTCTTT.

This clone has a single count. Here the CDR3 reads CASSSFRDRRTDTQYF. The CDR3 DNA reads TGTGCCAGCAGCTCCTTCCGGGACAGACGGACAGATACGCAGTATTTT. This chain joins TRBV7-9 and TRBJ2-3, with 7 bases matching TRBD1. CDR3 length equals 16 residues. Germline assignment: CDR1 SEHNR and CDR2 FQNEAQ (reference sequence). Germline trimming cut 4 bases from V and 3 bases from J; bases unmatched to any gene: 10.

This CDR3 is CASSYRQNTGELFF. CDR3 sequence (DNA): TGTGCCAGCAGCTACCGACAGAACACCGGGGAGCTGTTTTTT. The V call is TRBV14, the J call TRBJ2-2, with unresolved D. The V end was cut by 5 bases, the J end by 1 base, with 8 bases between. CDR3 length: 14 residues. Germline V gene data show CDR1 as SGHDN and CDR2 as FVKESK.

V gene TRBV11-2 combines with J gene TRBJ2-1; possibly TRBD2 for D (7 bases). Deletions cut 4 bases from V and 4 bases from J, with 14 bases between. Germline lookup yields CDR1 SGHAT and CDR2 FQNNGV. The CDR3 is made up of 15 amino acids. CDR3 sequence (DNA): TGTGCCAGCAGCTCGAGCGGGACACTTTACAATGAGCAGTTCTTC. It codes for CASSSSGTLYNEQFF.

The CDR3 nucleotides read TGCAGCTCCGCGTCTGGGGGGACAGGGGGTCTAGCTGGCTATGGCTACACCTTC. Protein sequence: CSSASGGTGGLAGYGYTF. The V gene is TRBV29-1, the J gene TRBJ1-2, with 11 bases lining up with TRBD1. The J segment lost 4 bases and the V segment lost 8 bases, leaving 21 bases of the junction unmatched. Germline V gene lookup returns CDR1 SQVTM and CDR2 ANQGSEA. This CDR3 is 18 amino acids long. The full variable domain, rest sourced from reference TRBV29-1 and TRBJ1-2, is SAVISQKPSRDICQRGTSLTIQCQVDSQVTMMFWYRQQPGQSLTLIATANQGSEATYESGFVIDKFPISRPNLTFSTLTVSNMSPEDSSIYLCSSASGGTGGLAGYGYTFGSGTRLTVV.

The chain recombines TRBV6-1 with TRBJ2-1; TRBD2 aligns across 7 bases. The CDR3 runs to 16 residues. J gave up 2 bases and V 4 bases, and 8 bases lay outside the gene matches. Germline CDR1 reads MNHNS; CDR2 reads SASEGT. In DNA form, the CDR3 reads TGTGCCAGCAGTGGGAGGACTAGTGTGGCCTACAATGAGCAGTTCTTC. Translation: CASSGRTSVAYNEQFF.

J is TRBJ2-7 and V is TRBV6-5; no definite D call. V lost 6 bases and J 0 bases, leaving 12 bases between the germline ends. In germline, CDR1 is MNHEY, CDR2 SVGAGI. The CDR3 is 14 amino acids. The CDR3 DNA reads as TGTGCCAGCAGCCCGTCTGTAAGCTCCTACGAGCAGTACTTC. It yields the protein CASSPSVSSYEQYF.

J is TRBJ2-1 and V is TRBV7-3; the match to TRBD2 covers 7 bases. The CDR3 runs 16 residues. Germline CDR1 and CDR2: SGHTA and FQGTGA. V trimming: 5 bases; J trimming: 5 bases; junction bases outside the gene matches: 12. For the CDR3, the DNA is TGTGCCAGCAGCCGCACCGGGACCGGGGGGAACAATGAGCAGTTCTTC. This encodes CASSRTGTGGNNEQFF.

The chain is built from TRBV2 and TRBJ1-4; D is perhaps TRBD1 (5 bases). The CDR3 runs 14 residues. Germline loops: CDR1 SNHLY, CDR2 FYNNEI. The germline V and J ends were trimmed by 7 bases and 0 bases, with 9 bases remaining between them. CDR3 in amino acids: CASKIGATNEKLFF. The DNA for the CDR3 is TGTGCCAGCAAAATAGGGGCAACTAATGAAAAACTGTTTTTT.

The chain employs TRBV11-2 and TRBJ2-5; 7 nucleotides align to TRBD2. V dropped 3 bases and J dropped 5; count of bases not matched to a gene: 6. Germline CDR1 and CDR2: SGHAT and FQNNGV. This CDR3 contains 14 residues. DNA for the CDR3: TGTGCCAGCAGCTTGGGGGGGAGCAGTGAGACCCAGTACTTC. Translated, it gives CASSLGGSSETQYF.

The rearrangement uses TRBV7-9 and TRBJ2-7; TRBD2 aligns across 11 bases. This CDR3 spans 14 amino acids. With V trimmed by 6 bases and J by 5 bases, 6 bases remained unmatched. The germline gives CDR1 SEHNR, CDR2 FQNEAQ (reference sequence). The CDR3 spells CASRVTSGSHEQYF. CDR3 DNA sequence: TGTGCCAGCAGGGTTACTAGCGGGAGTCACGAGCAGTACTTC.

The CDR3 sequence: CASSEQGYSTGELFF. CDR3 sequence (DNA): TGTGCCAGCAGTGAACAGGGATATAGCACCGGGGAGCTGTTTTTT. The J gene is TRBJ2-2, the V gene TRBV2, with TRBD1 as a possible D gene (5 bases). Germline V gene data show CDR1 as SNHLY and CDR2 as FYNNEI. V was cut by 2 bases and J by 4 bases, with 11 bases left in between. This CDR3 has 15 residues.

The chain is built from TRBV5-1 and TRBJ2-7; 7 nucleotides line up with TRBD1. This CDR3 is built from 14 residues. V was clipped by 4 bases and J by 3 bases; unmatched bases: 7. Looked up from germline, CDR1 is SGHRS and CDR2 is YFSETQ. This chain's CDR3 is CASSETGEGYEQYF. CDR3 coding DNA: TGCGCCAGCAGCGAAACAGGGGAAGGCTACGAGCAGTACTTC.

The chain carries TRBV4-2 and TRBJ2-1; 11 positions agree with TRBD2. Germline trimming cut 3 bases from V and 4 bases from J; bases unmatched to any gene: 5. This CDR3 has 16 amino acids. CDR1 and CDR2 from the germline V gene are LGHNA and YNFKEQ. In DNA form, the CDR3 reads TGTGCCAGCAGCCATACGGGACTAGCGGAGTACAATGAGCAGTTCTTC. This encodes CASSHTGLAEYNEQFF.

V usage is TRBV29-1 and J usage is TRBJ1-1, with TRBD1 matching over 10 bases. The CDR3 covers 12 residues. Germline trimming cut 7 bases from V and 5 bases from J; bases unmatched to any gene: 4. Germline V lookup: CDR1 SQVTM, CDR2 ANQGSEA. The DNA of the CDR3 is TGCAGCGCCTGGGACAGGGGTACTGAAGCTTTCTTT. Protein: CSAWDRGTEAFF.

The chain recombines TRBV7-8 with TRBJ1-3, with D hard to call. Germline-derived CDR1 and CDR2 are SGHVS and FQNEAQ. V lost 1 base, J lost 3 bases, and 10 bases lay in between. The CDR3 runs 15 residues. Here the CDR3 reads CASSLEGAGGNTIYF. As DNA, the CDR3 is TGTGCCAGCAGCTTAGAGGGCGCGGGTGGAAACACCATATATTTT.

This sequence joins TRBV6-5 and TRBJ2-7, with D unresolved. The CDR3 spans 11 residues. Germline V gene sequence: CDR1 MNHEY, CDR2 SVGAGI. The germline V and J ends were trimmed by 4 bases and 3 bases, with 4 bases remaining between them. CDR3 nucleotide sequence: TGTGCCAGCAGTTCGATCTACGAGCAGTACTTC. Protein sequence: CASSSIYEQYF.

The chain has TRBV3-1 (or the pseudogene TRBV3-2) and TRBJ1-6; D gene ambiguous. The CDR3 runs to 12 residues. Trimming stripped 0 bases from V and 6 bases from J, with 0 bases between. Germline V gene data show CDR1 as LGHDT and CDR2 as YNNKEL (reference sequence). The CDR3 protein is CASSQDNSPLHF. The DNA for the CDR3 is TGTGCCAGCAGCCAAGATAATTCACCCCTCCACTTT.

CDR3 amino acids: CATNGYSNQPQHF. CDR3 nucleotide sequence: TGTGCCACCAACGGGTATAGCAATCAGCCCCAGCATTTT. This sequence joins TRBV24-1 and TRBJ1-5; D uncertain. V was trimmed by 8 bases and J by 0 bases, leaving 7 bases between them. The germline gives CDR1 KGHDR, CDR2 SFDVKD. The CDR3 consists of 13 residues.

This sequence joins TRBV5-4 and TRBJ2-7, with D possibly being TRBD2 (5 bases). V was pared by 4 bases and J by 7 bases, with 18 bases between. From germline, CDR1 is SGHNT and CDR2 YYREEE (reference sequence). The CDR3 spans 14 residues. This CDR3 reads CASSPGSASWEQYF. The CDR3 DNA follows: TGTGCCAGCAGCCCGGGATCAGCGTCCTGGGAGCAGTACTTC. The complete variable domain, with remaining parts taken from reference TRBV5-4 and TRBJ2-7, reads ETGVTQSPTHLIKTRGQQVTLRCSSQSGHNTVSWYQQALGQGPQFIFQYYREEENGRGNFPPRFSGLQFPNYSSELNVNALELDDSALYLCASSPGSASWEQYFGPGTRLTVT.

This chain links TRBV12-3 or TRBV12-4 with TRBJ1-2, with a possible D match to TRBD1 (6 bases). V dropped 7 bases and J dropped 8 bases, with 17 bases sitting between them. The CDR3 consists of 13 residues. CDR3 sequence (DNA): TGTGCCAGCAACTTACAGGGCCGCTGGGGCTACACCTTC. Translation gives CASNLQGRWGYTF.

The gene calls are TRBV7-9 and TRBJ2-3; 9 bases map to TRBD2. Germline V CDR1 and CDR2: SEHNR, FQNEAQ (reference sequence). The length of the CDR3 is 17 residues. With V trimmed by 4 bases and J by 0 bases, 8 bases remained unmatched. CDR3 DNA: TGTGCCAGCAGCTCCGGACTAGCGATCTTTAGCACAGATACGCAGTATTTT. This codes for CASSSGLAIFSTDTQYF.

The CDR3 DNA sequence: TGCGCCAGCAGCTTTTTCAGAGCAAAACAGAACATGAACACTGAAGCTTTCTTT. Encoded protein: CASSFFRAKQNMNTEAFF. The J gene is TRBJ1-1, the V gene TRBV5-1; D gene unclear. V lost 2 bases and J 0 bases, leaving 20 bases between the germline ends. Germline values: CDR1 SGHRS, CDR2 YFSETQ. The CDR3 sequence is 18 residues long.

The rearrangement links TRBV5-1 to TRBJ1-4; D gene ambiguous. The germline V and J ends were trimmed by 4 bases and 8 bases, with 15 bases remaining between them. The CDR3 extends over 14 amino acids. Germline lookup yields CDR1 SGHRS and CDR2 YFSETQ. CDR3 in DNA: TGCGCCAGCAGCATAGCAGGAATTGAGGAAAAACTGTTTTTT. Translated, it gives CASSIAGIEEKLFF. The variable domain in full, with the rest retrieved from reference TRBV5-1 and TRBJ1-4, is KAGVTQTPRYLIKTRGQQVTLSCSPISGHRSVSWYQQTPGQGLQFLFEYFSETQRNKGNFPGRFSGRQFSNSRSEMNVSTLELGDSALYLCASSIAGIEEKLFFGSGTQLSVL.